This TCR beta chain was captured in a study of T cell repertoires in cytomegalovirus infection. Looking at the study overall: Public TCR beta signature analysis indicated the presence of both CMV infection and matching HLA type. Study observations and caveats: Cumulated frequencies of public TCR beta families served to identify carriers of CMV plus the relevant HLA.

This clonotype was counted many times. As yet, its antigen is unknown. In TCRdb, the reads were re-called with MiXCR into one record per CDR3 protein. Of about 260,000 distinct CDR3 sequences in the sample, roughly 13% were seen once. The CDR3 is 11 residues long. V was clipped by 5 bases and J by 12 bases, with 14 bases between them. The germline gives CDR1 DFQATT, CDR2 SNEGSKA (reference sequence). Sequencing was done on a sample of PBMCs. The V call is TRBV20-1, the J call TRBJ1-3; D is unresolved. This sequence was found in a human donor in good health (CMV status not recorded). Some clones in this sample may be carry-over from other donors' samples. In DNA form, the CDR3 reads TGCAGTGCTGTGACTGATACTGGCATATATTTT. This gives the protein CSAVTDTGIYF.